This TCR beta chain was recovered during a study of beta chain features in type 1 diabetes. With 7 bases clipped from V and 8 bases from J, the junction kept 10 bases outside the gene matches. The V gene's germline CDR1 is SGHAT and CDR2 FQNNGV. This CDR3 contains 14 residues. CD45RO/CCR7/CD25/CD127/CD95/CD27 separated CD4+ naive, central memory, regulatory and stem cell-like memory cells by sorting. The whole isolated RNA underwent reverse transcription, so sequencing captured expressed TCRB transcripts. TCRdb's table, derived via immunoSEQ multiplex PCR, lists solely in-frame clones and lacks some. Here the sample spans about 160,000 clones, approximately 8.1% being singletons.

This clonotype originated in a man between 18 and 29 years old in good health. The sequencing input was central memory CD4+ T cells from blood. This chain links TRBV11-2 with TRBJ2-1, with 8 bases fitting TRBD2. The DNA for the CDR3 is TGTGCCAGCACCACACGCGGGAGGTCGGATGAGCAGTTCTTC. Translation gives CASTTRGRSDEQFF.